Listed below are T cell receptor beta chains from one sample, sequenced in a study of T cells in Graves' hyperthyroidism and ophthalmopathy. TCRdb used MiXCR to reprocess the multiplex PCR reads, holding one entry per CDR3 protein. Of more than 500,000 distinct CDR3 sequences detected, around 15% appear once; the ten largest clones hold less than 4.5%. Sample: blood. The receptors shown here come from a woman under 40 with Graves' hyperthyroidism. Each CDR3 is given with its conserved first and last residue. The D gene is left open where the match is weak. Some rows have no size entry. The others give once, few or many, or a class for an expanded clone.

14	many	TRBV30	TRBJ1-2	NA	CAWTFSGSWDGYTF	TGTGCCTGGACGTTTTCAGGCTCATGGGATGGCTACACCTTC
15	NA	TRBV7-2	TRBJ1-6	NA	CASSLGAFQNSPLHF	TGTGCCAGCAGCTTAGGAGCATTTCAGAATTCACCCCTCCACTTT
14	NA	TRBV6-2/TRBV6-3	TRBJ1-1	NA	CATGTTGLNTEAFF	TGTGCCACCGGAACTACAGGGCTGAACACTGAAGCTTTCTTT
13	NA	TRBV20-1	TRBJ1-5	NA	CSARRSPNRPQHF	TGCAGTGCTAGGAGAAGCCCGAATAGGCCCCAGCATTTT
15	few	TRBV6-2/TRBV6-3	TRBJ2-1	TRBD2	CASSISGIRSLEQFF	TGTGCCAGCAGCATTAGCGGGATTCGCAGTTTGGAGCAGTTCTTC
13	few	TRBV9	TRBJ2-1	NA	CASSKEDYNEQFF	TGTGCCAGCAGCAAAGAAGACTACAATGAGCAGTTCTTC
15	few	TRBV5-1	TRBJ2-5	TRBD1	CASSGIGQVQETQYF	TGCGCCAGCAGCGGTATTGGACAGGTCCAAGAGACCCAGTACTTC
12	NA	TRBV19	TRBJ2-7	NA	CARRSGYYEQYF	TGTGCCAGAAGAAGCGGTTACTACGAGCAGTACTTC
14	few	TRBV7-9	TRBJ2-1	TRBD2	CASSLDAGEGEQFF	TGTGCCAGCAGCTTAGACGCCGGGGAGGGTGAGCAGTTCTTC
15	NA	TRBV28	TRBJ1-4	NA	CASSISGSGNEKLFF	TGTGCCAGCTCCATTTCAGGGTCGGGTAATGAAAAACTGTTTTTT
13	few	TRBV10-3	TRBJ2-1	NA	CAIRPPVRDEQFF	TGTGCCATCAGACCCCCCGTGAGGGATGAGCAGTTCTTC
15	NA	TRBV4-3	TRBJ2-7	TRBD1	CASSLGTGAIYEQYF	TGCGCCAGCAGCCTCGGGACAGGCGCTATCTACGAGCAGTACTTC
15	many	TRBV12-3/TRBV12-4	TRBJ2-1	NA	CASSLTGLWDNEQFF	TGTGCCAGCAGTTTAACAGGTTTATGGGACAATGAGCAGTTCTTC
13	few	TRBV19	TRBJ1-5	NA	CASRNREGQPQHF	TGTGCCTCACGAAACCGGGAGGGACAGCCCCAGCATTTT
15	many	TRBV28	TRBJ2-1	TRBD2	CASSSTSGSINEQFF	TGTGCCAGCAGTTCGACTAGCGGGAGTATCAATGAGCAGTTCTTC
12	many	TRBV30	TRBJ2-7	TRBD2	CACSGSRYEQYF	TGTGCCTGTAGCGGGAGTCGTTACGAGCAGTACTTC
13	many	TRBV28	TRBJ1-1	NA	CASSWRRNTEAFF	TGTGCCAGCAGTTGGCGGCGGAACACTGAAGCTTTCTTT
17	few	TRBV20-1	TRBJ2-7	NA	CSARRGRGTRSSYEQYF	TGCAGTGCTAGAAGGGGACGGGGGACGAGGAGCTCCTACGAGCAGTACTTC
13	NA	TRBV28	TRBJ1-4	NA	CASSTLRPGKLFF	TGTGCCAGCAGTACCCTCCGGCCGGGAAAACTGTTTTTT
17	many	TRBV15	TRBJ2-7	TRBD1	CATSRYPRTGSSYEQYF	TGTGCCACCAGCAGATACCCTCGGACAGGGTCGTCCTACGAGCAGTACTTC
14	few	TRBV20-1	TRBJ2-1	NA	CSGLELGVSNEQFF	TGCAGTGGCTTAGAGTTGGGTGTTTCCAATGAGCAGTTCTTC
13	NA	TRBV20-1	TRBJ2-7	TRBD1	CSASGQGAGEQYF	TGCAGTGCTAGTGGACAGGGGGCGGGGGAGCAGTACTTC
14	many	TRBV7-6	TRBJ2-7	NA	CASSLAPSPYEQYF	TGTGCCAGCAGCTTAGCGCCCTCACCTTACGAGCAGTACTTC
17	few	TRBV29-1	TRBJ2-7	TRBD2	CSVDVAGGSHKTYEQYF	TGCAGCGTTGACGTAGCGGGAGGGTCCCACAAAACCTACGAGCAGTACTTC
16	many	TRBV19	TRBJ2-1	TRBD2	CASSMGLAGSYNEQFF	TGTGCCAGTAGTATGGGACTAGCGGGGTCCTACAATGAGCAGTTCTTC
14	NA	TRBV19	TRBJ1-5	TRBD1	CASEPGQGKQPQHF	TGTGCCAGTGAGCCGGGACAGGGTAAACAGCCCCAGCATTTT
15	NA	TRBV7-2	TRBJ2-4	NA	CASRVPSLAKNIQYF	TGTGCCAGCAGAGTACCGTCCCTAGCCAAAAACATTCAGTACTTC
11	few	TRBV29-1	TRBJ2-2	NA	CSVVKGVVLFF	TGCAGCGTTGTAAAAGGGGTGGTGTTGTTTTTT
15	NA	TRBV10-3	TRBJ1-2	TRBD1	CAISEAGGIDYGYTF	TGTGCCATCAGTGAAGCAGGGGGCATCGACTATGGCTACACCTTC
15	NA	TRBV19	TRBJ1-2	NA	CASSIGASRGEGYTF	TGTGCCAGTAGTATAGGAGCCTCCAGGGGAGAAGGCTACACCTTC
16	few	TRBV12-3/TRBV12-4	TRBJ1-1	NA	CASSSSWRGEGDEAFF	TGTGCCAGCAGTTCATCCTGGAGAGGGGAAGGCGATGAAGCTTTCTTT
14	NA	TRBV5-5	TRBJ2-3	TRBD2	CASSSQGLARPQYF	TGTGCCAGCAGCTCCCAGGGACTAGCGCGGCCGCAGTATTTT
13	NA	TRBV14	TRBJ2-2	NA	CASSQWSTGELFF	TGTGCCAGCAGCCAATGGAGCACCGGGGAGCTGTTTTTT
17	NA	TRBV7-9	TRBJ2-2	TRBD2	CASSVTAGGVDTGELFF	TGTGCCAGCAGCGTAACTGCGGGAGGCGTGGACACCGGGGAGCTGTTTTTT
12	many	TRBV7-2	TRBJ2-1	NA	CASSLVLFEQFF	TGTGCCAGCAGCTTAGTTCTATTTGAGCAGTTCTTC
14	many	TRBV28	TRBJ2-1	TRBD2	CASSLGLANNEQFF	TGTGCCAGCAGTTTAGGACTAGCTAACAATGAGCAGTTCTTC
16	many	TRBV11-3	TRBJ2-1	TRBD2	CASSPGLAGGYNEQFF	TGTGCCAGCAGCCCTGGACTAGCGGGAGGCTACAATGAGCAGTTCTTC
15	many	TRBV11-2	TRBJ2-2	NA	CASSPTGRGTGELFF	TGTGCCAGCAGCCCGACAGGGAGGGGCACCGGGGAGCTGTTTTTT
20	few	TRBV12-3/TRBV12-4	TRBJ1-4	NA	CASSQVSGRPVGLRGEKLSF	TGTGCCAGCAGCCAAGTTTCAGGGAGGCCCGTCGGCTTACGAGGGGAAAAACTGTCTTTT
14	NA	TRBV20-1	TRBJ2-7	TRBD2	CSAHRLAGNYEQYF	TGCAGTGCCCATCGACTAGCGGGAAATTACGAGCAGTACTTC
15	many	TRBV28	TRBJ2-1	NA	CASSPVRGRYNEQFF	TGTGCCAGCAGTCCCGTCCGGGGTCGCTACAATGAGCAGTTCTTC
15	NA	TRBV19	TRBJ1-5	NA	CASSMVVYGYQPQHF	TGTGCCAGTAGTATGGTGGTGTATGGATATCAGCCCCAGCATTTT
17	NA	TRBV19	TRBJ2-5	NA	CASKSQEGGASWETQYF	TGTGCCAGCAAATCCCAGGAGGGGGGCGCTTCATGGGAGACCCAGTACTTC
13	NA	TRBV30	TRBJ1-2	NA	CAWSSAGIGSYSF	TGTGCCTGGAGCTCCGCGGGGATCGGGAGCTACTCCTTC
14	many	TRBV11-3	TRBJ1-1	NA	CASSSYRRNTEAFF	TGTGCCAGCAGCTCATACAGGAGAAACACTGAAGCTTTCTTT
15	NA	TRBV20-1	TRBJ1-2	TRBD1	CSARERTGANYGYTF	TGCAGTGCTAGGGAAAGGACAGGGGCGAACTATGGCTACACCTTC
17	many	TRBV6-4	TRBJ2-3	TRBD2	CASSDSTAGVGTDTQYF	TGTGCCAGCAGTGACTCGACAGCGGGAGTGGGCACAGATACGCAGTATTTT
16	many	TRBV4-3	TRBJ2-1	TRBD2	CASSQDGTSAYNEQFF	TGCGCCAGCAGCCAAGATGGGACTAGCGCCTACAATGAGCAGTTCTTC
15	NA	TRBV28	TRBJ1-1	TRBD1	CASSLTGQGGAEAFF	TGTGCCAGCAGCCTCACCGGACAGGGAGGGGCTGAAGCTTTCTTT
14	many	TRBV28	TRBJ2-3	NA	CASRSDLEADTQYF	TGTGCCAGCAGATCGGATCTCGAGGCAGATACGCAGTATTTT
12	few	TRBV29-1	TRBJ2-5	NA	CSGLRDDETQYF	TGCAGCGGGCTAAGGGACGACGAGACCCAGTACTTC
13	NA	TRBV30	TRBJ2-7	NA	CAWSVRQYYEQYF	TGTGCCTGGAGTGTACGTCAGTACTACGAGCAGTACTTC
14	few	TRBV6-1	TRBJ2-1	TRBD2	CASSRTSGYSEQFF	TGTGCCAGCAGCAGGACTAGCGGCTACAGTGAGCAGTTCTTC
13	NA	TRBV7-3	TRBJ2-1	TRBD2	CASSARGGGEQFF	TGTGCCAGCAGCGCCCGGGGGGGGGGTGAGCAGTTCTTC